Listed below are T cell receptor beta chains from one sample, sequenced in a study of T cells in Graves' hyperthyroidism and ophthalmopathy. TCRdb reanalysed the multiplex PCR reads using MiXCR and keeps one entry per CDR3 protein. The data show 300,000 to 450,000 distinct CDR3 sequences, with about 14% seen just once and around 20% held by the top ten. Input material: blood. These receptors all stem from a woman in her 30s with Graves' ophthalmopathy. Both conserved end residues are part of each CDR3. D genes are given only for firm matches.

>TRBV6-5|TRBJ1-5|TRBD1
CASSYSSPWDSKKINQPQHF
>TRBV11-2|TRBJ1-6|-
CASSLLPITNNSPLHF
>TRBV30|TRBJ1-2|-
CAWSDGGSFGYTF
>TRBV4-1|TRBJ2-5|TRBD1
CASSQPGQGQETQYF
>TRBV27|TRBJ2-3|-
CASSPRVVTSTDTQYF
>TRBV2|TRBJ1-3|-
CASRPRTTGNTIYF
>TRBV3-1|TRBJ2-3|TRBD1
CASSPTGPAHYTQYF
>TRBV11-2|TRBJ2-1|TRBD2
CASSLVGGGGAGNEQFF
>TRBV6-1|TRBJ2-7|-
CASSEEGTFYEQYF
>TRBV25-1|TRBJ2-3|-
CASSEIFSTDTQYF
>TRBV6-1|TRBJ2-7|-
CASSERDERSPYF
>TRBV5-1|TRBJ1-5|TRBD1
CASSLGQGRNQPQHF
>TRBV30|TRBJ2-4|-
CAWSSNRVAKNIQYF
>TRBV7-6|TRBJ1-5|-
CASSRATGNNQPQHF
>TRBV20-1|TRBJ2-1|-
CSAVGATRSSYEQFF
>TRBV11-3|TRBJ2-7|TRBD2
CASSLEGRGGRRTYEQYF
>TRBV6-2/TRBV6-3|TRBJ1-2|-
CASSYGTRIDRIYGYTF
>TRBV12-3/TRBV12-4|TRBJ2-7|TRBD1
CASSLLSQGVYEQYF
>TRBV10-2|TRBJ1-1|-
CASRYSGTQGTEAFF
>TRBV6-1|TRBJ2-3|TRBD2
CASSSTSGFGDTQYF
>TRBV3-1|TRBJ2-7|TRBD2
CASSQALSGVYEQYF
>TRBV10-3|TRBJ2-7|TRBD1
CAISELWDREGDEQYF